These T cell receptor beta chains were read from a single sample in a study of T cell changes during pregnancy in multiple sclerosis. Some clones are missing from TCRdb's copy, which holds only in-frame ones; the method was immunoSEQ multiplex PCR. The top ten hold over 4% of the sample, which has some 55,000 clones, about 83% seen once. The material sequenced was peripheral blood from another person, used as feeder cells. The receptors were sampled from a human donor whose cells served as feeder cells for cultures in a pregnancy study. CDR3s include the opening cysteine and the closing phenylalanine or tryptophan. Fields, in order: J gene, clone size, D gene, V gene, CDR3 protein, CDR3 DNA. D genes are given only for firm matches. Clone size is given for some rows only: seen once, a few or many times, or a class if the clone is expanded.

j_gene: TRBJ2-3
abundance: -
d_gene: TRBD2
v_gene: TRBV5-1
CDR3aa: CASRTSGFTDTQYF
CDR3nt: TGCGCCAGCAGGACTAGCGGGTTCACAGATACGCAGTATTTT

j_gene: TRBJ1-2
abundance: -
d_gene: TRBD1
v_gene: TRBV19
CDR3aa: CASSTGGESNYGYTF
CDR3nt: TGTGCCAGTAGTACAGGGGGCGAGAGTAACTATGGCTACACCTTC

j_gene: TRBJ2-2
abundance: -
d_gene: -
v_gene: TRBV6-5
CDR3aa: CASSEARGELFF
CDR3nt: TGTGCCAGCAGCGAAGCGCGCGGGGAGCTGTTTTTT

j_gene: TRBJ2-5
abundance: few
d_gene: -
v_gene: TRBV30
CDR3aa: CAWSVPPGHETQYF
CDR3nt: TGTGCCTGGAGTGTACCCCCCGGTCATGAGACCCAGTACTTC

j_gene: TRBJ2-1
abundance: -
d_gene: -
v_gene: TRBV19
CDR3aa: CASKSAYNEQFF
CDR3nt: TGTGCCAGTAAGAGCGCCTACAATGAGCAGTTCTTC

j_gene: TRBJ1-2
abundance: -
d_gene: -
v_gene: TRBV7-2
CDR3aa: CASSGSTEFYGYTF
CDR3nt: TGTGCCAGCAGCGGCTCGACCGAGTTTTATGGCTACACCTTC

j_gene: TRBJ1-1
abundance: -
d_gene: -
v_gene: TRBV2
CDR3aa: CATPKGAGRNTEAFF
CDR3nt: TGTGCCACCCCCAAGGGCGCAGGGAGGAACACTGAAGCTTTCTTT

j_gene: TRBJ2-1
abundance: few
d_gene: -
v_gene: TRBV9
CDR3aa: CASSPRTFHEQFF
CDR3nt: TGTGCCAGCAGCCCCCGGACTTTCCATGAGCAGTTCTTC

j_gene: TRBJ2-3
abundance: -
d_gene: TRBD2
v_gene: TRBV27
CDR3aa: CASSLRRGDTDTQYF
CDR3nt: TGTGCCAGCAGTTTGAGGCGGGGGGACACAGATACGCAGTATTTT

j_gene: TRBJ2-7
abundance: -
d_gene: -
v_gene: TRBV27
CDR3aa: CASSKLDRSSYEQYF
CDR3nt: TGTGCCAGCAGTAAACTGGACCGCAGCTCCTACGAGCAGTACTTC

j_gene: TRBJ1-1
abundance: once
d_gene: -
v_gene: TRBV11-2
CDR3aa: CASSLDIRRRAFF
CDR3nt: TGTGCCAGCAGCTTAGATATTCGAAGGAGAGCTTTCTTT

j_gene: TRBJ1-2
abundance: once
d_gene: -
v_gene: TRBV18
CDR3aa: CASSPGGPNPTFGYGYTF
CDR3nt: TGTGCCAGCTCACCAGGGGGCCCGAACCCCACTTTTGGCTATGGCTACACCTTC

j_gene: TRBJ1-6
abundance: -
d_gene: -
v_gene: TRBV11-2
CDR3aa: CASSHGQYNSPLHF
CDR3nt: TGTGCCAGCAGCCATGGACAGTATAATTCACCCCTCCACTTT

j_gene: TRBJ2-7
abundance: few
d_gene: -
v_gene: TRBV25-1
CDR3aa: CASSEWDYEQYF
CDR3nt: TGTGCCAGCAGTGAATGGGACTACGAGCAGTACTTC

j_gene: TRBJ1-1
abundance: -
d_gene: TRBD1
v_gene: TRBV7-9
CDR3aa: CASSLAQGTGGSTEAFF
CDR3nt: TGTGCCAGCAGCTTAGCGCAGGGAACAGGGGGTTCAACTGAAGCTTTCTTT

j_gene: TRBJ1-1
abundance: -
d_gene: -
v_gene: TRBV7-9
CDR3aa: CASSSYRGQNTEAFF
CDR3nt: TGTGCCAGCAGCTCCTACCGGGGACAGAACACTGAAGCTTTCTTT

j_gene: TRBJ2-7
abundance: -
d_gene: -
v_gene: TRBV29-1
CDR3aa: CSVLGSTYEQYF
CDR3nt: TGCAGCGTCCTCGGGAGCACCTACGAGCAGTACTTC

j_gene: TRBJ2-7
abundance: -
d_gene: TRBD2
v_gene: TRBV9
CDR3aa: CASSHGLAGAGQYF
CDR3nt: TGTGCCAGCAGCCACGGACTAGCGGGGGCCGGGCAGTACTTC

j_gene: TRBJ1-2
abundance: -
d_gene: -
v_gene: TRBV4-2
CDR3aa: CASSPQEDANYGYTF
CDR3nt: TGTGCCAGCAGCCCGCAAGAGGATGCTAACTATGGCTACACCTTC

j_gene: TRBJ2-2
abundance: once
d_gene: TRBD2
v_gene: TRBV18
CDR3aa: CASSPPLAGNTGELFF
CDR3nt: TGTGCCAGCTCACCCCCACTAGCGGGGAACACCGGGGAGCTGTTTTTT

j_gene: TRBJ1-2
abundance: -
d_gene: TRBD1
v_gene: TRBV28
CDR3aa: CASSLTGTNYGYTF
CDR3nt: TGTGCCAGCAGTTTGACAGGGACTAACTATGGCTACACCTTC

j_gene: TRBJ2-7
abundance: -
d_gene: TRBD1
v_gene: TRBV30
CDR3aa: CAWSVLTGGASREPYEQYF
CDR3nt: TGTGCCTGGAGTGTCCTGACAGGGGGCGCGAGTAGAGAACCCTACGAGCAGTACTTC

j_gene: TRBJ1-2
abundance: -
d_gene: -
v_gene: TRBV5-4
CDR3aa: CASSLSGRTYGYTF
CDR3nt: TGTGCCAGCAGCTTGTCTGGCAGGACCTATGGCTACACCTTC

j_gene: TRBJ1-6
abundance: -
d_gene: -
v_gene: TRBV10-3
CDR3aa: CAISEALKGLGWGWGSPLHF
CDR3nt: TGTGCCATCAGTGAGGCTCTGAAGGGGCTAGGATGGGGATGGGGTTCACCCCTCCACTTT

j_gene: TRBJ1-1
abundance: -
d_gene: TRBD1
v_gene: TRBV28
CDR3aa: CASSLSAVTISTGGRMRAFF
CDR3nt: TGTGCCAGCAGTTTATCTGCGGTCACGATATCGACAGGGGGCAGAATGCGAGCTTTCTTT

j_gene: TRBJ1-5
abundance: -
d_gene: -
v_gene: TRBV9
CDR3aa: CASSLQTGEPQHF
CDR3nt: TGTGCCAGCAGCCTCCAGACTGGGGAGCCCCAGCATTTT

j_gene: TRBJ2-5
abundance: -
d_gene: -
v_gene: TRBV19
CDR3aa: CATAQGQETQYF
CDR3nt: TGTGCCACCGCTCAGGGGCAAGAGACCCAGTACTTC

j_gene: TRBJ1-3
abundance: -
d_gene: -
v_gene: TRBV4-1
CDR3aa: CASSPPGSRGNTIYF
CDR3nt: TGCGCCAGCAGCCCCCCCGGGAGTCGTGGAAACACCATATATTTT

j_gene: TRBJ1-1
abundance: -
d_gene: -
v_gene: TRBV6-1
CDR3aa: CASRGWGTNTEAFF
CDR3nt: TGTGCCAGCAGGGGGTGGGGTACGAACACTGAAGCTTTCTTT

j_gene: TRBJ1-5
abundance: -
d_gene: -
v_gene: TRBV18
CDR3aa: CASSNQTYQPQHF
CDR3nt: TGTGCCAGCTCAAACCAGACGTATCAGCCCCAGCATTTT

j_gene: TRBJ2-7
abundance: -
d_gene: TRBD1
v_gene: TRBV5-1
CDR3aa: CASSFTGAGEQCF
CDR3nt: TGCGCCAGCAGCTTCACAGGGGCTGGCGAGCAGTGCTTC

j_gene: TRBJ2-1
abundance: -
d_gene: TRBD2
v_gene: TRBV19
CDR3aa: CASRTSGSSYNEQFF
CDR3nt: TGTGCCAGTAGAACTAGCGGGAGCTCCTACAATGAGCAGTTCTTC

j_gene: TRBJ2-6
abundance: -
d_gene: -
v_gene: TRBV7-2
CDR3aa: CASSLFDVLTF
CDR3nt: TGTGCCAGCAGTCTCTTTGACGTCCTGACTTTC

j_gene: TRBJ2-1
abundance: -
d_gene: -
v_gene: TRBV6-5
CDR3aa: CASSYSESYNEQFF
CDR3nt: TGTGCCAGCAGTTACTCCGAGAGCTACAATGAGCAGTTCTTC

j_gene: TRBJ2-7
abundance: -
d_gene: -
v_gene: TRBV29-1
CDR3aa: CSVEEGRGTYEQYF
CDR3nt: TGCAGCGTTGAAGAGGGGCGGGGAACCTACGAGCAGTACTTC

j_gene: TRBJ2-1
abundance: -
d_gene: -
v_gene: TRBV25-1
CDR3aa: CASSDRDGYNEQFF
CDR3nt: TGTGCCAGCAGTGACCGTGACGGGTACAATGAGCAGTTCTTC

j_gene: TRBJ2-1
abundance: few
d_gene: TRBD2
v_gene: TRBV6-4
CDR3aa: CASSDRAGGRNEQFF
CDR3nt: TGTGCCAGCAGTGACCGAGCGGGGGGACGCAATGAGCAGTTCTTC

j_gene: TRBJ2-7
abundance: few
d_gene: -
v_gene: TRBV5-4
CDR3aa: CASSVRDQYYEQYF
CDR3nt: TGTGCCAGCAGTGTAAGGGACCAATACTACGAGCAGTACTTC

j_gene: TRBJ1-2
abundance: -
d_gene: TRBD1
v_gene: TRBV28
CDR3aa: CASRPTTSDRAFNYGYTF
CDR3nt: TGTGCCAGCAGGCCAACAACCTCGGACAGGGCGTTTAACTATGGCTACACCTTC

j_gene: TRBJ1-5
abundance: -
d_gene: TRBD1
v_gene: TRBV27
CDR3aa: CASRGQGGFGNQPQHF
CDR3nt: TGTGCCAGCAGGGGACAGGGCGGGTTCGGCAATCAGCCCCAGCATTTT

j_gene: TRBJ1-3
abundance: -
d_gene: -
v_gene: TRBV15
CDR3aa: CATSPREPGNTIYF
CDR3nt: TGTGCCACCAGCCCCCGGGAGCCTGGAAACACCATATATTTT

j_gene: TRBJ2-3
abundance: -
d_gene: -
v_gene: TRBV5-4
CDR3aa: CASGSSRGPTGDTQYF
CDR3nt: TGTGCCAGCGGCTCTAGCCGGGGCCCCACGGGAGATACGCAGTATTTT